This T cell receptor (beta chain) stems from a study of Graves' ophthalmopathy and Graves' hyperthyroidism. Other autoimmune diseases, uncontrolled infections, pregnancy or lactation excluded patients from enrollment. Establishment of the diagnosis relied upon clinical symptoms, serum thyroxine, TRAb, thyroid ultrasound and orbital computed tomography. RNA served as the template for amplifying TCR beta CDR3 regions. The authors performed first-round RT-PCR with HTBI primers and then a second-round multiplex PCR. TCRdb redid the calling of the multiplex PCR reads with MiXCR, one entry per CDR3 protein. The data hold about 400,000 distinct CDR3 sequences, with around 17% observed a single time. The clonotype was recovered from a woman under 30 with Graves' ophthalmopathy. Sequencing was performed on peripheral blood.

The CDR3 bases are TGTGCCAGCAGTTTAACGGGGGCAGGCGAGCAGTACTTC. Protein: CASSLTGAGEQYF. The chain recombines TRBV12-3 or TRBV12-4 with TRBJ2-7; TRBD1 or TRBD2 may be the D gene (6 bases each). Trimming took off 2 bases at V and 6 bases at J, with 11 bases between the two ends. The CDR3 covers 13 residues.